These 24 T cell receptor beta chains originate from one sample sequenced in a study of blood T cell repertoires in COVID-19 (dated by TCRdb to 2018 to 2020). Library prep was done by the immunoSEQ multiplex PCR assay. What TCRdb holds here is the immuneACCESS table cut down to in-frame rearrangements. Part of the clones is not present; checked against another copy, under half of the missing clones reflect an unresolved V gene, and the others are unexplained. This sample holds roughly 110,000 clones; roughly 85% were observed only once. The ten biggest clones cover about 13% of the sample. Sequenced input: peripheral blood. These receptors all stem from a human donor in a cohort sampled during active COVID-19.

The chain couples TRBV14 to TRBJ2-7, with 11 nucleotides matching TRBD2. V gave up 0 bases and J gave up 6 bases; unmatched junction bases: 4. This CDR3 spans 15 amino acids. The germline V gene has CDR1 SGHDN and CDR2 FVKESK. CDR3 protein: CASSQEIGLAGEQYF. In nucleotides, the CDR3 is TGTGCCAGCAGCCAAGAGATCGGACTAGCGGGCGAGCAGTACTTC.

This chain connects TRBV6-5 to TRBJ1-2; 7 bases agree with TRBD1. With V trimmed by 4 bases and J by 1 base, 6 bases remained unmatched. The CDR3 sequence is 15 residues long. Germline V gene lookup returns CDR1 MNHEY and CDR2 SVGAGI. CDR3 DNA sequence: TGTGCCAGCAGTTCCCCAGGGGGAGGTAACTATGGCTACACCTTC. It yields the protein CASSSPGGGNYGYTF.

The chain couples TRBV24-1 to TRBJ2-1, with 8 bases that match TRBD2. V shed 3 bases and J 12 bases; nucleotides not matched to a gene: 6. Per germline, CDR1 KGHDR and CDR2 SFDVKD. The CDR3 spans 13 residues. CDR3 protein: CATSDTAAGGQFF. CDR3 DNA: TGTGCCACCAGTGATACCGCGGCGGGAGGGCAGTTCTTC.

This chain connects TRBV24-1 to TRBJ2-1; D gene uncertain. CDR3 size: 12 residues. V shed 7 bases and J shed 7 bases, with 10 bases lying between them. The germline CDR1 and CDR2 sequences are KGHDR and SFDVKD. The CDR3 nucleotides read TGTGCCACCAGAAATCCCCGGAATGAGCAGTTCTTC. Its translation: CATRNPRNEQFF.

Only a few counts were recorded for this clone. V gene TRBV6-2 or TRBV6-3 combines with J gene TRBJ2-3; 7 bases fit TRBD2. The CDR3 is 15 residues long. Germline trimming cut 5 bases from V and 1 base from J; bases unmatched to any gene: 6. Germline lookup yields CDR1 MNHEY and CDR2 SVGEGT. The CDR3 region has the DNA TGTGCCAGCAGTCAGACTAGCCGCGGCACAGATACGCAGTATTTT. It codes for CASSQTSRGTDTQYF.

CDR3 protein: CAISDGGDTGELFF. Here the CDR3 DNA reads TGTGCCATCAGTGATGGGGGGGACACCGGGGAGCTGTTTTTT. The chain uses TRBV10-3 and TRBJ2-2; 7 nucleotides match TRBD2. Trimming cost V 3 bases and J 3 bases; bases outside gene matches: 1. Germline loops: CDR1 ENHRY, CDR2 SYGVKD. The CDR3 totals 14 residues.

A word on this clone: A read error may account for a junction end that differs from germline. This chain connects TRBV6-5 to TRBJ1-1; TRBD1 might be the D (5 bases). Per the germline V gene, CDR1 is MNHEY and CDR2 is SVGAGI. The CDR3 runs 14 residues. This CDR3 is CASRYSGTITEAFF. The CDR3 DNA reads as TGTGCCAGCAGGTACTCGGGGACTATCACTGAAGCTTTCTTT.

This rearrangement joins TRBV10-3 to TRBJ2-1; D unresolved. Germline V CDR1 and CDR2: ENHRY, SYGVKD. Trimming pared 2 bases from V and 0 bases from J, leaving 8 bases between. This CDR3 contains 15 residues. The CDR3 sequence is CAISEQQTSYNEQFF. The DNA of the CDR3 is TGTGCCATCAGTGAGCAACAAACCTCCTACAATGAGCAGTTCTTC.

CDR3 DNA: TGTGCCAGCAGCCCGGGACTACCACGCCAGGATGGCTACACCTTC. This gives the protein CASSPGLPRQDGYTF. The rearrangement links TRBV5-4 to TRBJ1-2, with D possibly TRBD1 on 5 matching bases. The germline V gene has CDR1 SGHNT and CDR2 YYREEE (reference sequence). V lost 4 bases and J lost 6, with 19 bases in between. This CDR3 is 15 amino acids long. Drawing the rest from reference TRBV5-4 and TRBJ1-2, the complete variable domain is ETGVTQSPTHLIKTRGQQVTLRCSSQSGHNTVSWYQQALGQGPQFIFQYYREEENGRGNFPPRFSGLQFPNYSSELNVNALELDDSALYLCASSPGLPRQDGYTFGSGTRLTVV.

This chain connects TRBV4-1 to TRBJ2-3; the D gene is possibly TRBD1 (6 bases). V lost 1 base, J lost 6 bases, and 14 bases lay in between. This CDR3 spans 15 amino acids. CDR1 and CDR2 from the germline V gene are MGHRA and YSYEKL. Here the CDR3 reads CASSQGDTPEDTQYF. The CDR3 DNA is TGCGCCAGCAGCCAAGGGGACACCCCAGAGGATACGCAGTATTTT.

The gene calls are TRBV7-9 and TRBJ2-3; D is perhaps TRBD2 (6 bases). The germline V and J ends were trimmed by 5 bases and 0 bases, with 9 bases remaining between them. CDR3 length equals 14 residues. Germline V gives CDR1 SEHNR, CDR2 FQNEAQ (reference sequence). The CDR3 region is CASSPLASTDTQYF. The CDR3 DNA sequence: TGTGCCAGCAGCCCACTAGCAAGCACAGATACGCAGTATTTT.

This chain links TRBV21-1 with TRBJ2-1; the D call TRBD1 from the table was never checked on the DNA. TRBV21-1 constitutes a pseudogene. This CDR3 has 10 residues. The CDR3 bases are TGTGCCGCAGCAGGTCGGGAGCAGTTCTTC. Translation gives CAAAGREQFF.

V usage is TRBV28 and J usage is TRBJ1-3; 7 bases map to TRBD1. Germline CDR1 is MDHEN and CDR2 is SYDVKM. This CDR3 is built from 15 residues. V dropped 5 bases and J dropped 3; count of bases not matched to a gene: 7. The CDR3 DNA reads TGTGCCAGCAGTACCAATAGGGGGCTTGGAAACACCATATATTTT. Translation: CASSTNRGLGNTIYF.

This chain joins TRBV10-3 and TRBJ2-2; TRBD1 matches 7 bases. Unmatched junction bases numbered 9, after V lost 10 bases and J lost 4 bases. This CDR3 spans 14 amino acids. Germline V gene sequence: CDR1 ENHRY, CDR2 SYGVKD. CDR3 nucleotides: TGTGCCACCGGGACAGCCTTGACCACCGGGGAGCTGTTTTTT. Protein: CATGTALTTGELFF.

This rearrangement joins TRBV12-3 or TRBV12-4 to TRBJ2-2; D uncertain. Trimming pared 1 base from V and 8 bases from J, leaving 8 bases between. CDR3 size: 13 residues. CDR3 DNA: TGTGCCAGCAGTTTAGTGGTACAGGGGGAGCTGTTTTTT. It translates to CASSLVVQGELFF.

This chain joins TRBV24-1 and TRBJ1-6; a weak D match, TRBD1 (5 bases). Germline V lookup: CDR1 KGHDR, CDR2 SFDVKD. Trimming removed 6 bases at V and 8 bases at J, with 22 bases between. The CDR3 length is 17 residues. Here the CDR3 reads CATSIAGPHAGDSPLHF. The CDR3, as DNA: TGTGCCACCAGTATTGCAGGTCCCCATGCGGGGGATTCACCCCTCCACTTT.

The rearrangement links TRBV6-2 or TRBV6-3 to TRBJ2-2, with 8 bases aligning to TRBD1. V gave up 1 base and J gave up 3 bases; unmatched junction bases: 7. The germline V gene has CDR1 MNHEY and CDR2 SVGEGT. The CDR3 is made up of 17 amino acids. CDR3 DNA sequence: TGTGCCAGCAGTTACTTCTCCGACAGGGGATACACCGGGGAGCTGTTTTTT. Translating gives CASSYFSDRGYTGELFF.

The chain links TRBV12-3 or TRBV12-4 to TRBJ1-6, with 8 positions matching TRBD1. The length of the CDR3 is 13 residues. Germline trimming cut 7 bases from V and 7 bases from J; bases unmatched to any gene: 3. This CDR3 reads CASKRQGNSPLHF. The CDR3 nucleotides are TGTGCCAGCAAAAGACAGGGGAATTCACCCCTCCACTTT.

This clone was detected only once. The rearrangement joins TRBV6-6 to TRBJ2-7, with D tentatively TRBD2 (5 bases). Trimming shortened V by 2 bases and J by 10 bases, and 9 bases separated the two germline ends. The CDR3 has 11 amino acids. CDR1 is MNHNY and CDR2 is SVGAGI in the germline V gene (reference sequence). CDR3 sequence reads: CASSYGPGQYF. In nucleotides, the CDR3 is TGTGCCAGCAGTTACGGACCGGGACAGTACTTC.

The V gene is TRBV6-2 or TRBV6-3, the J gene TRBJ2-7, with D possibly being TRBD2 (7 bases). Trimming stripped 0 bases from V and 3 bases from J, with 9 bases between. CDR1 and CDR2 from the germline V gene are MNHEY and SVGEGT. This CDR3 has 14 amino acids. The CDR3 region is CASSYSGGGYEQYF. In DNA form, the CDR3 reads TGTGCCAGCAGTTACTCAGGGGGGGGCTACGAGCAGTACTTC.

The chain carries TRBV28 and TRBJ1-4; D uncertain. Germline CDR1 reads MDHEN; CDR2 reads SYDVKM. This CDR3 comprises 14 residues. Trimming removed 6 bases at V and 0 bases at J, with 8 bases between. CDR3: CASSGEATNEKLFF. The CDR3 region has the DNA TGTGCCAGCAGCGGGGAGGCAACTAATGAAAAACTGTTTTTT. The complete variable domain, with remaining parts taken from reference TRBV28 and TRBJ1-4, reads DVKVTQSSRYLVKRTGEKVFLECVQDMDHENMFWYRQDPGLGLRLIYFSYDVKMKEKGDIPEGYSVSREKKERFSLILESASTNQTSMYLCASSGEATNEKLFFGSGTQLSVL.

This chain connects TRBV5-4 to TRBJ1-2; 8 positions match TRBD1. The germline V gene encodes CDR1 SGHNT and CDR2 YYREEE (reference sequence). There are 14 residues in the CDR3. V lost 3 bases, J lost 5 bases, and 6 bases stayed unmatched. In nucleotides, the CDR3 is TGTGCCAGCAGCTCTAACAGGGGGTGGTATGGCTACACCTTC. It yields the protein CASSSNRGWYGYTF. The complete variable domain, with remaining parts taken from reference TRBV5-4 and TRBJ1-2, reads ETGVTQSPTHLIKTRGQQVTLRCSSQSGHNTVSWYQQALGQGPQFIFQYYREEENGRGNFPPRFSGLQFPNYSSELNVNALELDDSALYLCASSSNRGWYGYTFGSGTRLTVV.

V is TRBV19 and J is TRBJ2-7, with D unclear. CDR1 LNHDA and CDR2 SQIVND come from the germline V gene (reference sequence). V was pared by 4 bases and J by 2 bases, with 12 bases between. The CDR3 has 14 amino acids. The CDR3 is CASSTLIRPYEQYF. The CDR3 DNA follows: TGTGCCAGTAGTACCCTAATTCGTCCCTACGAGCAGTACTTC.

The rearrangement joins TRBV19 to TRBJ1-5; 10 bases line up with TRBD1. CDR1 is LNHDA and CDR2 is SQIVND in the germline V gene (reference sequence). V dropped 1 base and J dropped 6; count of bases not matched to a gene: 6. The length of the CDR3 is 16 residues. As DNA, the CDR3 is TGTGCCAGTAGTATAGGAGCCGGACAGGGGGGTCAGCCCCAGCATTTT. It codes for CASSIGAGQGGQPQHF.